This is a list of T cell receptor beta chains from one sample in a study of blood T cell repertoires in COVID-19. Sequenced by immunoSEQ multiplex PCR; TCRdb stores in-frame clones only, minus some. In the table there are around 95,000 clones, 88% of which are singletons. Sequencing input: peripheral blood. The receptor set was obtained from a human donor in a cohort sampled during active COVID-19. CDR3s include the opening cysteine and the closing phenylalanine or tryptophan. The D gene is left open where the match is weak. Where a row states a size, it is once, few, many or the class of an expanded clone; other rows omit it.

d_gene: TRBD1
j_gene: TRBJ2-2
abundance: NA
v_gene: TRBV7-3
CDR3aa: CASSPIPRQGTNTGELFF
CDR3nt: TGTGCCAGCAGCCCCATCCCCCGACAGGGAACGAACACCGGGGAGCTGTTTTTT

d_gene: TRBD1
j_gene: TRBJ1-3
abundance: NA
v_gene: TRBV5-1
CDR3aa: CASSLATGNGNTIYF
CDR3nt: TGCGCCAGCAGCTTGGCGACAGGGAACGGAAACACCATATATTTT

d_gene: NA
j_gene: TRBJ1-3
abundance: once
v_gene: TRBV9
CDR3aa: CASSVGQGGGNTIYF
CDR3nt: TGTGCCAGCAGCGTCGGGCAGGGCGGCGGAAACACCATATATTTT

d_gene: NA
j_gene: TRBJ2-3
abundance: NA
v_gene: TRBV10-3
CDR3aa: CAISGREADTQYF
CDR3nt: TGTGCCATTAGTGGCCGAGAGGCAGATACGCAGTATTTT

d_gene: NA
j_gene: TRBJ2-4
abundance: NA
v_gene: TRBV9
CDR3aa: CASSVGSGSRVDIQYF
CDR3nt: TGTGCCAGCAGCGTAGGGTCGGGGTCGCGGGTTGACATTCAGTACTTC

d_gene: NA
j_gene: TRBJ1-6
abundance: once
v_gene: TRBV6-1
CDR3aa: CASSEKGISSPLHF
CDR3nt: TGTGCCAGCAGTGAAAAGGGGATAAGTTCACCCCTCCACTTT

d_gene: NA
j_gene: TRBJ1-6
abundance: few
v_gene: TRBV6-2/TRBV6-3
CDR3aa: CASSPRLGRDGSPLHF
CDR3nt: TGTGCCAGCAGCCCTCGGCTTGGGAGGGACGGTTCACCCCTCCACTTT

d_gene: TRBD2
j_gene: TRBJ2-1
abundance: NA
v_gene: TRBV10-2
CDR3aa: CASTPTSGKSYNEQFF
CDR3nt: TGCGCCAGCACCCCCACTAGCGGGAAGTCCTACAATGAGCAGTTCTTC

d_gene: NA
j_gene: TRBJ2-5
abundance: NA
v_gene: TRBV12-3/TRBV12-4
CDR3aa: CASSPSPETQYF
CDR3nt: TGTGCCAGCAGTCCCAGTCCAGAGACCCAGTACTTC

d_gene: TRBD2
j_gene: TRBJ2-1
abundance: few
v_gene: TRBV12-5
CDR3aa: CASGLEATSGSIQFF
CDR3nt: TGTGCTAGTGGTTTGGAAGCGACTAGCGGGAGTATACAGTTCTTC

d_gene: NA
j_gene: TRBJ2-7
abundance: once
v_gene: TRBV11-2
CDR3aa: CASSTRSVSSYEQYF
CDR3nt: TGTGCCAGCAGCACCCGTAGCGTAAGCTCCTACGAGCAGTACTTC

d_gene: NA
j_gene: TRBJ2-4
abundance: NA
v_gene: TRBV6-2/TRBV6-3
CDR3aa: CASSRGENIQYF
CDR3nt: TGTGCCAGCAGTCGCGGGGAAAACATTCAGTACTTC

d_gene: TRBD1
j_gene: TRBJ1-2
abundance: NA
v_gene: TRBV19
CDR3aa: CASTLTGQGASGYTF
CDR3nt: TGTGCCAGTACCCTGACCGGACAGGGGGCGAGTGGCTACACCTTC

d_gene: TRBD1
j_gene: TRBJ1-2
abundance: once
v_gene: TRBV28
CDR3aa: CASRTGGEYGYTF
CDR3nt: TGTGCCAGCAGGACAGGGGGCGAATATGGCTACACCTTC

d_gene: NA
j_gene: TRBJ2-4
abundance: NA
v_gene: TRBV7-5
CDR3aa: CVKKGRSAKNIQYF
CDR3nt: TGTGTCAAAAAGGGGAGGTCGGCCAAAAACATTCAGTACTTC